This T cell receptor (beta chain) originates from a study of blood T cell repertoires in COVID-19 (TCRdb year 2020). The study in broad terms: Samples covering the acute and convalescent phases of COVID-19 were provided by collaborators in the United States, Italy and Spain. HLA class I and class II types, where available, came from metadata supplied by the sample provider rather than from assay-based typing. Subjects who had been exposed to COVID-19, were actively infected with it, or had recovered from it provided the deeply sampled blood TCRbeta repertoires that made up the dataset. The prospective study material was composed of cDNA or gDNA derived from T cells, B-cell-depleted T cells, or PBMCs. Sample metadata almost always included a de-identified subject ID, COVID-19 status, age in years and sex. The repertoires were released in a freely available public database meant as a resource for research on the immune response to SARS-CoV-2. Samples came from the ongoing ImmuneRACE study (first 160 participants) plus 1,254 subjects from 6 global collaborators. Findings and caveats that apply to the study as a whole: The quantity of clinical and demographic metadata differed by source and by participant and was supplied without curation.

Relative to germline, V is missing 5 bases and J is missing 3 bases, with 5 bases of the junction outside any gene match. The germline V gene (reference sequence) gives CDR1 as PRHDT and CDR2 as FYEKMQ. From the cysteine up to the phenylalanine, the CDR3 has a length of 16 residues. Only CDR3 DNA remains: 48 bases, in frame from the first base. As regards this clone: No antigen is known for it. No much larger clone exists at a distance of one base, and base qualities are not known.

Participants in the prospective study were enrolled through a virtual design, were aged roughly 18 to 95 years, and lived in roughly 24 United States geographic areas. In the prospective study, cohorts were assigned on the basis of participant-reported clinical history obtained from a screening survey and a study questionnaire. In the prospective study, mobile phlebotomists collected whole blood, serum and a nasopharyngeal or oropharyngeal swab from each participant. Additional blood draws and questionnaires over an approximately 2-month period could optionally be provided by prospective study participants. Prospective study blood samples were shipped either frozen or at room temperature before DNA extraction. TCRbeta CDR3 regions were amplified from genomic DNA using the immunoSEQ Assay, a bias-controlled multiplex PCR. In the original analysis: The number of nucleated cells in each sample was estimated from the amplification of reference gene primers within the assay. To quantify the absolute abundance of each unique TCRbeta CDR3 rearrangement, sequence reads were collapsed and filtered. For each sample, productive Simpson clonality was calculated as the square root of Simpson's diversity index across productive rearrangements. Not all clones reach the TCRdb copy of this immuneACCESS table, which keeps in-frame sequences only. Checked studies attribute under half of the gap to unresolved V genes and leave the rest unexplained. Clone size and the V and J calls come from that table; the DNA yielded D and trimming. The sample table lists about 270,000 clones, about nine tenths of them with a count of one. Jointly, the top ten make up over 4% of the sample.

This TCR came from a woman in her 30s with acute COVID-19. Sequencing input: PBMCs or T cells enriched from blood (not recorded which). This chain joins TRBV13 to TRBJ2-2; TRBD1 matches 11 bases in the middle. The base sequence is TGTGCCAGCAGCCCAGGACAGGGGGCCGACACCGGGGAGCTGTTTTTT. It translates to CASSPGQGADTGELFF.